The 32 T cell receptor beta chains below all came from one sample that was sequenced in a study of T cell responses to AZD1222 COVID-19 vaccine. The table came from immunoSEQ multiplex PCR; TCRdb's copy has only in-frame clones and leaves some out. The data contain roughly 80,000 clones, approximately 90% of them seen just once; the ten biggest clones take up 3% to 3.5%. Sequenced material: peripheral blood, taken 28 days after the second AZD1222 dose. Every receptor here comes from an adult who received the AZD1222 COVID-19 vaccine.

This clone was recorded only once. The rearrangement joins TRBV2 to TRBJ1-5; D remains unclear. Germline lookup yields CDR1 SNHLY and CDR2 FYNNEI. The CDR3 consists of 14 residues. V was trimmed by 8 bases and J by 3 bases, leaving 14 bases between them. CDR3 protein: CASQADFDNQPQHF. The CDR3 region has the DNA TGTGCCAGCCAAGCGGATTTTGACAATCAGCCCCAGCATTTT. The whole variable domain, filled in from reference TRBV2 and TRBJ1-5, reads EPEVTQTPSHQVTQMGQEVILRCVPISNHLYFYWYRQILGQKVEFLVSFYNNEISEKSEIFDDQFSVERPDGSNFTLKIRSTKLEDSAMYFCASQADFDNQPQHFGDGTRLSIL.

The V gene is TRBV13, the J gene TRBJ2-2; possibly TRBD2 for D (6 bases). Germline CDR1 PRHDT, CDR2 FYEKMQ (reference sequence). With 4 bases removed from V and 4 bases from J, the gap between germline ends came to 13 bases. The CDR3 contains 15 residues. This CDR3 reads CASSYPGTVTGELFF. The DNA of the CDR3 is TGTGCCAGCAGCTACCCCGGGACTGTCACCGGGGAGCTGTTTTTT.

The rearrangement uses TRBV18 and TRBJ1-4; D gene ambiguous. V lost 3 bases, J lost 0 bases, and 8 bases lay in between. Germline V CDR1 and CDR2: KGHSH, LQKENI. The CDR3 contains 15 residues. The CDR3 reads CASSPSDATNEKLFF. CDR3 nucleotides: TGTGCCAGCTCACCTTCGGACGCAACTAATGAAAAACTGTTTTTT.

Here the CDR3 DNA reads TGTGCCAGTAGGGACAGACCGACTGAAGCTTTCTTT. Protein sequence: CASRDRPTEAFF. V is TRBV19 and J is TRBJ1-1; D perhaps matches TRBD1 (6 bases). The ends were cut back, 6 bases at V and 5 bases at J, with 10 bases in the middle. There are 12 residues in the CDR3. The germline V gene encodes CDR1 LNHDA and CDR2 SQIVND (reference sequence). Full variable domain (remainder filled in from reference TRBV19 and TRBJ1-1): DGGITQSPKYLFRKEGQNVTLSCEQNLNHDAMYWYRQDPGQGLRLIYYSQIVNDFQKGDIAEGYSVSREKKESFPLTVTSAQKNPTAFYLCASRDRPTEAFFGQGTRLTVV.

This chain joins TRBV3-1 (or the pseudogene TRBV3-2) and TRBJ1-1; D possibly corresponds to TRBD1 (6 bases). The CDR3 runs 14 residues. Germline V gene data show CDR1 as LGHDT and CDR2 as YNNKEL (reference sequence). The V gene lost 1 base and the J gene lost 3 bases, with 9 bases spanning the gap. This CDR3 reads CASSQAGAYTEAFF. The CDR3 bases are TGTGCCAGCAGCCAAGCGGGGGCTTACACTGAAGCTTTCTTT.

The chain uses TRBV5-4 and TRBJ1-1; 7 bases fit TRBD1. The V segment lost 7 bases and the J segment 1 base; nucleotides outside the gene matches: 19. Germline CDR1 reads SGHNT; CDR2 reads YYREEE (reference sequence). The CDR3 is made up of 18 amino acids. The CDR3 loop reads CASGGPGTAPGANTEAFF. The CDR3 DNA reads as TGTGCCAGCGGTGGGCCCGGGACAGCCCCGGGGGCGAACACTGAAGCTTTCTTT. The complete variable domain, with remaining parts taken from reference TRBV5-4 and TRBJ1-1, reads ETGVTQSPTHLIKTRGQQVTLRCSSQSGHNTVSWYQQALGQGPQFIFQYYREEENGRGNFPPRFSGLQFPNYSSELNVNALELDDSALYLCASGGPGTAPGANTEAFFGQGTRLTVV.

This rearrangement joins TRBV6-5 to TRBJ1-1, with D tentatively TRBD1 (5 bases). Trimming took 2 bases from V and 4 from J, leaving 8 bases between them. This CDR3 spans 13 amino acids. In germline, CDR1 is MNHEY, CDR2 SVGAGI. CDR3 in DNA: TGTGCCAGCAGTTACGTCAGGGCCACTGAAGCTTTCTTT. Its protein is CASSYVRATEAFF.

The chain combines TRBV7-3 with TRBJ1-6; D might be TRBD1 (5 bases). The V gene's germline CDR1 is SGHTA and CDR2 FQGTGA. V was clipped by 1 base and J by 10 bases, with 11 bases between them. The CDR3 is 14 residues long. In DNA form, the CDR3 reads TGTGCCAGCAGCTTAAAGGCAGGGTACTCACCCCTCCACTTT. It translates to CASSLKAGYSPLHF. The full variable domain, completed using reference TRBV7-3 and TRBJ1-6, is GAGVSQTPSNKVTEKGKYVELRCDPISGHTALYWYRQSLGQGPEFLIYFQGTGAADDSGLPNDRFFAVRPEGSVSTLKIQRTERGDSAVYLCASSLKAGYSPLHFGNGTRLTVT.

The V call is TRBV6-5, the J call TRBJ1-2; 8 bases are a match to TRBD1. Per the germline V gene, CDR1 is MNHEY and CDR2 is SVGAGI. Losses at the gene ends were 0 bases for V and 5 bases for J; bases not matched to a gene: 5. The CDR3 is made up of 15 amino acids. The CDR3: CASSYSWTGNYGYTF. The CDR3 region has the DNA TGTGCCAGCAGTTACTCGTGGACAGGGAATTATGGCTACACCTTC.

The chain recombines TRBV7-8 with TRBJ1-5, with a weak D call TRBD1 (5 bases). CDR1 is SGHVS, CDR2 FQNEAQ, per germline. The CDR3 consists of 15 residues. Trimming removed 1 base from V and 2 bases from J, with 9 bases in between. CDR3 protein: CASSLDRLGNQPQHF. The CDR3 coding sequence is TGTGCCAGCAGCTTAGACAGGCTAGGCAATCAGCCCCAGCATTTT.

The chain links TRBV10-3 to TRBJ2-3; D could derive from TRBD1 or TRBD2 (6 bases each). This CDR3 contains 15 residues. Trimming pared 7 bases from V and 10 bases from J, leaving 24 bases between. The germline CDR1 and CDR2 sequences are ENHRY and SYGVKD. CDR3 sequence (DNA): TGTGCCATCATGGACTCTAGCGAACCGAGGGGGGCGCAGTATTTT. Its translation: CAIMDSSEPRGAQYF.

This clone turned up a few times. The rearrangement joins TRBV4-2 to TRBJ1-6; 7 nucleotides align to TRBD1. This CDR3 contains 15 residues. Germline V gives CDR1 LGHNA, CDR2 YNFKEQ. The junction had 5 bases not matched to a gene; V was cut back by 2 bases and J by 7 bases. The CDR3 DNA is TGTGCCAGCAGCCAAAGGACAGGCCGGAATTCACCCCTCCACTTT. Its protein product is CASSQRTGRNSPLHF.

The rearrangement links TRBV5-6 to TRBJ1-2, with 7 nucleotides matching TRBD1. V lost 4 bases, J lost 6 bases, and 6 bases stayed unmatched. The CDR3 consists of 13 residues. The germline gives CDR1 SGHDT, CDR2 YYEEEE. This chain's CDR3 is CASSPTGMDGYTF. The CDR3 bases are TGTGCCAGCAGCCCGACAGGGATGGATGGCTACACCTTC.

The rearrangement links TRBV21-1 to TRBJ1-2. TRBV21-1 is a known pseudogene. This CDR3 region has 11 residues. The CDR3 DNA is TGTGCCAGCAGCAAAGAAGGGTACGGCACCTTC. Its protein product is CASSKEGYGTF.

This clone showed up just a few times. The chain is built from TRBV5-4 and TRBJ2-5; TRBD2 agrees at 9 bases. Germline assignment: CDR1 SGHNT and CDR2 YYREEE (reference sequence). V was clipped by 3 bases and J by 5 bases; unmatched bases: 2. The CDR3 totals 13 residues. The CDR3 DNA is TGTGCCAGCAGCTCTAGCGGGACCGAGACCCAGTACTTC. Residues: CASSSSGTETQYF.

The chain couples TRBV3-1 (or the pseudogene TRBV3-2) to TRBJ1-4; 8 nucleotides agree with TRBD1. The germline CDR1 and CDR2 sequences are LGHDT and YNNKEL (reference sequence). J gave up 4 bases and V 4 bases, and 5 bases lay outside the gene matches. CDR3 length: 15 amino acids. The CDR3 loop is CASSPTGGLNEKLFF. CDR3 DNA sequence: TGTGCCAGCAGCCCAACAGGGGGGCTTAATGAAAAACTGTTTTTT.

This rearrangement joins TRBV29-1 to TRBJ1-4; D might be TRBD1 (5 bases). Trimming stripped 4 bases from V and 7 bases from J, with 16 bases between. The length of the CDR3 is 14 residues. The germline V gene encodes CDR1 SQVTM and CDR2 ANQGSEA. The CDR3 here is CSVGGWEGREKLFF. The CDR3 bases are TGCAGCGTTGGGGGATGGGAGGGGCGTGAAAAACTGTTTTTT. Complete variable domain (other parts from reference TRBV29-1 and TRBJ1-4): SAVISQKPSRDICQRGTSLTIQCQVDSQVTMMFWYRQQPGQSLTLIATANQGSEATYESGFVIDKFPISRPNLTFSTLTVSNMSPEDSSIYLCSVGGWEGREKLFFGSGTQLSVL.

This chain connects TRBV11-3 to TRBJ2-3, with 8 positions matching TRBD2. CDR1 and CDR2 from the germline V gene are SGHNT and YENEEA. V lost 1 base and J lost 0; bases outside the gene matches: 9. CDR3 length: 18 amino acids. CDR3 bases: TGTGCCAGCAGCTTAGTTGTCACCTCTAGCGGGAGCACAGATACGCAGTATTTT. Translation: CASSLVVTSSGSTDTQYF.

This clone was counted between two and nine times. This chain joins TRBV9 and TRBJ2-5, with D maybe TRBD2 (5 bases). Trimming cost V 4 bases and J 5 bases, with 15 bases left between them. CDR1 and CDR2 from the germline V gene are SGDLS and YYNGEE. The CDR3 totals 14 residues. The CDR3, as DNA: TGTGCCAGCAGCCCCAGCCGGGGTCGGGAGACCCAGTACTTC. Amino acids: CASSPSRGRETQYF.

The chain uses TRBV7-3 and TRBJ2-3, with 15 positions matching TRBD2. V lost 5 bases, J lost 5 bases, and 8 bases stayed unmatched. CDR3 length: 17 residues. Per the germline V gene, CDR1 is SGHTA and CDR2 is FQGTGA. DNA for the CDR3: TGTGCCAGCAGCCTCCGGACTAGCGGGGGGGCAAAAGATACGCAGTATTTT. Amino acid sequence: CASSLRTSGGAKDTQYF.

The chain employs TRBV19 and TRBJ2-5, with 9 positions matching TRBD1. The V and J ends lost 6 bases and 5 bases, in that order; junction bases with no gene match: 10. This CDR3 is built from 15 residues. Germline CDR1 LNHDA, CDR2 SQIVND (reference sequence). CDR3 sequence reads: CASRFRTGVRETQYF. The CDR3 region has the DNA TGTGCCAGTAGGTTCCGGACAGGGGTCCGGGAGACCCAGTACTTC.

The chain couples TRBV24-1 to TRBJ2-2; D is unresolved. The CDR3 sequence is 13 residues long. CDR1 is KGHDR and CDR2 is SFDVKD in the germline V gene. Trimming took off 5 bases at V and 5 bases at J, with 8 bases between the two ends. The CDR3 DNA follows: TGTGCCACCAGTGCTGAGGCGACCGGGGAGCTGTTTTTT. Translation: CATSAEATGELFF.

The gene calls are TRBV6-2 or TRBV6-3 and TRBJ2-3; 11 positions match TRBD2. Germline V gene data show CDR1 as MNHEY and CDR2 as SVGEGT. This CDR3 contains 15 residues. Germline trimming cut 5 bases from V and 6 bases from J; bases unmatched to any gene: 7. The CDR3 DNA follows: TGTGCCAGCAGTAGGTTTACTAGCGGGAGTGATACGCAGTATTTT. Amino acid sequence: CASSRFTSGSDTQYF.

The chain couples TRBV12-2 to TRBJ1-2; the D segment call TRBD1 is taken from the table without a DNA check. TRBV12-2 is described as a pseudogene. This CDR3 spans 17 amino acids. The CDR3 DNA is TGTGCAAGTCGCTTAGAGACTTGGGGACAGAACCCCTATGGCTACACCTTC. It is translated as CASRLETWGQNPYGYTF.

V and J are TRBV3-1 (or the pseudogene TRBV3-2) and TRBJ2-2; TRBD1 matches at 7 bases. The length of the CDR3 is 14 residues. Trimming took 3 bases from V and 5 from J; bases not matched to a gene: 3. Germline V lookup: CDR1 LGHDT, CDR2 YNNKEL (reference sequence). The DNA of the CDR3 is TGTGCCAGCAGCCAGGAACAGGGGACCGGGGAGCTGTTTTTT. Translation: CASSQEQGTGELFF.

The rearrangement links TRBV5-6 to TRBJ1-4; D is perhaps TRBD1 (5 bases). The CDR3 is 15 amino acids. Germline assignment: CDR1 SGHDT and CDR2 YYEEEE. V was pared by 5 bases and J by 3 bases, with 14 bases between. The CDR3 coding sequence is TGTGCCAGCAGGCGCCAGGGAGGGTCTAATGAAAAACTGTTTTTT. It yields the protein CASRRQGGSNEKLFF. Based on the CDR3 plus reference TRBV5-6 and TRBJ1-4, the full variable domain is DAGVTQSPTHLIKTRGQQVTLRCSPKSGHDTVSWYQQALGQGPQFIFQYYEEEERQRGNFPDRFSGHQFPNYSSELNVNALLLGDSALYLCASRRQGGSNEKLFFGSGTQLSVL.

The chain uses TRBV29-1 and TRBJ1-3; D call uncertain. The germline V gene has CDR1 SQVTM and CDR2 ANQGSEA. This CDR3 has 12 residues. V was trimmed by 6 bases and J by 2 bases, leaving 8 bases between them. CDR3 amino acids: CSVTLPGNTIYF. DNA for the CDR3: TGCAGCGTAACCCTACCTGGAAACACCATATATTTT. Using reference TRBV29-1 and TRBJ1-3 for the parts outside the CDR3, the full variable domain is SAVISQKPSRDICQRGTSLTIQCQVDSQVTMMFWYRQQPGQSLTLIATANQGSEATYESGFVIDKFPISRPNLTFSTLTVSNMSPEDSSIYLCSVTLPGNTIYFGEGSWLTVV.

The V and J genes are TRBV7-9 and TRBJ2-1; TRBD2 matches at 8 bases. The CDR3 has 13 amino acids. The ends lost 2 bases at V and 10 bases at J; junction bases unmatched: 4. Germline loops: CDR1 SEHNR, CDR2 FQNEAQ (reference sequence). The CDR3 sequence is CASSLSVAGEQFF. In DNA form, the CDR3 reads TGTGCCAGCAGCTTATCGGTAGCGGGGGAGCAGTTCTTC.

The V call is TRBV2, the J call TRBJ2-5; tentatively, D is TRBD1 (5 bases). Trimming took off 10 bases at V and 7 bases at J, with 16 bases between the two ends. Germline assignment: CDR1 SNHLY and CDR2 FYNNEI. The length of the CDR3 is 12 residues. The CDR3 is CANSQEYGTQYF. DNA for the CDR3: TGTGCCAATTCACAGGAGTATGGGACCCAGTACTTC.

J is TRBJ2-5 and V is TRBV30; no clear D gene. Trimming took 3 bases from V and 1 from J, leaving 15 bases between them. From germline, CDR1 is GTSNPN and CDR2 SVGIG (reference sequence). The CDR3 length is 15 residues. CDR3 amino acids: CAWRTPRLTQETQYF. The CDR3 DNA is TGTGCCTGGAGGACTCCCCGACTCACCCAAGAGACCCAGTACTTC.

This sequence joins TRBV19 and TRBJ2-1; no reliable D call. Germline V gives CDR1 LNHDA, CDR2 SQIVND (reference sequence). Trimming shortened V by 5 bases and J by 13 bases, and 18 bases separated the two germline ends. The CDR3 is 13 amino acids. The chain's CDR3 is CASSLRPPTLQFF. CDR3 DNA: TGTGCCAGTAGTTTAAGACCCCCGACTTTACAGTTCTTC.

This clone was picked up one time. The chain recombines TRBV9 with TRBJ2-5; maybe TRBD2 (6 bases). CDR3 length: 15 residues. Per the germline V gene, CDR1 is SGDLS and CDR2 is YYNGEE. V was clipped by 0 bases and J by 5 bases, with 14 bases between them. The CDR3 DNA reads as TGTGCCAGCAGCGTAGGAGACCCAAGCGGGGAGACCCAGTACTTC. This gives the protein CASSVGDPSGETQYF. The complete variable domain, with remaining parts taken from reference TRBV9 and TRBJ2-5, reads DSGVTQTPKHLITATGQRVTLRCSPRSGDLSVYWYQQSLDQGLQFLIQYYNGEERAKGNILERFSAQQFPDLHSELNLSSLELGDSALYFCASSVGDPSGETQYFGPGTRLLVL.